The sequence of this T cell receptor (beta chain) was determined in a study of a mutant IDH1 vaccine in newly diagnosed glioma. Study in general: Averaging about 37 years of age, treated patients were around 62% male and about 38% female. Earlier treatment was radiotherapy, temozolomide, or both, with most getting both.

Time point denoted: baseline, week 1 (first vaccination visit). The treatment is: pre-vaccination baseline after standard-of-care therapy. Donors harbored newly found WHO grade 3 or 4 IDH1-mutant, ATRX-lost astrocytomas. The CDR3 spans 13 residues. The V gene lost 5 bases and the J gene lost 2 bases, with 8 bases spanning the gap. The germline CDR1 and CDR2 sequences are SEHNR and FQNEAQ (reference sequence). Study outcomes and limitations: Pseudoprogression appeared unlinked to shifts in leading peripheral T cell clonotypes.

Details on this clone: The antigen remains undetermined.

TCRdb keeps only in-frame clones here, not all; method: immunoSEQ multiplex PCR. The table includes about 63,000 clones, 83% detected once. V is TRBV7-9 and J is TRBJ2-3; D could derive from TRBD1 or TRBD2 (6 bases each). The source material was peripheral blood mononuclear cells (PBMCs), sampled from a glioma patient treated with radiotherapy, temozolomide or both. The sequence was collected from a woman between 18 and 29 years old with glioma. Some clones in this sample may be carry-over from other donors' samples. Here the CDR3 reads CASSGGLTDTQYF. The CDR3 nucleotides read TGTGCCAGCAGCGGGGGGCTCACAGATACGCAGTATTTT.